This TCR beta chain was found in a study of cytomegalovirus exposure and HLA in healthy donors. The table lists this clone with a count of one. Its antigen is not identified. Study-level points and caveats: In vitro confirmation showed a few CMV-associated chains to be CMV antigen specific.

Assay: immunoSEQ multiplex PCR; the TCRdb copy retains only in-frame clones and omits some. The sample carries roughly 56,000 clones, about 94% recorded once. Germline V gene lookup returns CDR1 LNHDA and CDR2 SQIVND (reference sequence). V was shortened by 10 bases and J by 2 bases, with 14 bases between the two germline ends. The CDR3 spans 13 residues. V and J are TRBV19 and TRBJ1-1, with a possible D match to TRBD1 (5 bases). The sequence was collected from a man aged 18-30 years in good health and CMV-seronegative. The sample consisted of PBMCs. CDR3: CATKQDPNTEAFF. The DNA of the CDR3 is TGTGCCACTAAACAGGACCCAAACACTGAAGCTTTCTTT.